This record concerns one T cell receptor beta chain sequence. As yet, its antigen is unknown. TCRdb redid the calling of the 5' RACE reads with MiXCR, one entry per CDR3 protein. The sample lists 250,000 or so distinct CDR3 sequences; roughly 8% were seen once. These data originate in a study of identical twins. General study results and limits: When twins shared out-of-frame alpha sequences, those sequences had excess low generation probability. Abundant cord blood beta clonotypes carried fewer insertions; memory repertoires showed none.

This sample also appeared in a second study, on yellow fever vaccine responses in identical twins.

What was sequenced was CD8+ T cells sorted from blood. This clonotype originated in a woman between 18 and 29 years old in good health.

CDR3 protein: CASSSGRGWAENTEAFF. The DNA for the CDR3 is TGTGCCAGCAGCTCTGGCCGGGGTTGGGCAGAGAACACTGAAGCTTTCTTT. The chain carries TRBV7-9 and TRBJ1-1; D gene ambiguous. The germline V and J ends were trimmed by 4 bases and 1 base, with 19 bases remaining between them. The CDR3 runs 17 residues. Germline loops: CDR1 SEHNR, CDR2 FQNEAQ (reference sequence). Drawing the rest from reference TRBV7-9 and TRBJ1-1, the complete variable domain is DTGVSQNPRHKITKRGQNVTFRCDPISEHNRLYWYRQTLGQGPEFLTYFQNEAQLEKSRLLSDRFSAERPKGSFSTLEIQRTEQGDSAMYLCASSSGRGWAENTEAFFGQGTRLTVV.